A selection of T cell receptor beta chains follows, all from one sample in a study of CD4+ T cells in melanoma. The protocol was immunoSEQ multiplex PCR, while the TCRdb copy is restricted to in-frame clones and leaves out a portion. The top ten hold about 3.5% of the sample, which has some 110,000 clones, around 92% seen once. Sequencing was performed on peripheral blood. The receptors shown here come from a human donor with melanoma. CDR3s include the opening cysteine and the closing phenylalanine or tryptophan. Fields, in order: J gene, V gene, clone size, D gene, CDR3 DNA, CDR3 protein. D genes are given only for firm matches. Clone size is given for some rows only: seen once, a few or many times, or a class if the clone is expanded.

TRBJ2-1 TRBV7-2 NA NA TGTGCCAGCAGCTCTTACTTAAATGAGCAGTTCTTC CASSSYLNEQFF
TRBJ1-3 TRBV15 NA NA TGTGCCACCAGCAGAGTGGGGTTATTCGTCTCTGGAAACACCATATATTTT CATSRVGLFVSGNTIYF
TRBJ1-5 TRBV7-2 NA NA TGTGCCAGCAGCTTAGTAGGAGGTGGGAGCAATCAGCCCCAGCATTTT CASSLVGGGSNQPQHF
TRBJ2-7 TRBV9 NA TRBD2 TGTGCCAGCAGCACCACTAGCGGGGGTTACGAGCAGTACTTC CASSTTSGGYEQYF
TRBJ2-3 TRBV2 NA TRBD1 TGTGCAGAGGATTTAGGACAGGGTGGCACAGATACGCAGTATTTT CAEDLGQGGTDTQYF
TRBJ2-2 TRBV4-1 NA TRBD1 TGCGCCAGCAGCCTCAGGACAGGGGGAGACACCGGGGAGCTGTTTTTT CASSLRTGGDTGELFF
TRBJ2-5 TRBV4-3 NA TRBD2 TGCGCCAGCAGCCCCTTTACTAGCGGGGGGGGCGGAAGGGAAGAGACCCAGTACTTC CASSPFTSGGGGREETQYF
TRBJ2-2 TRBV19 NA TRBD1 TGTGCCAGTAGTCGCCCTCCGACAGGGGGCGTCATATCGAACACCGGGGAGCTGTTTTTT CASSRPPTGGVISNTGELFF
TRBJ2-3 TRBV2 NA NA TGTGCCAGCAGTCCCATTCCGAGTGCGCAGTATTTT CASSPIPSAQYF
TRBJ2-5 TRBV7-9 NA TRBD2 TGTGCCAGCAGGGTGGGGGGGTTCCAAGAGACCCAGTACTTC CASRVGGFQETQYF
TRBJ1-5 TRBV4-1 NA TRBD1 TGCGCCAGCAGCCTTTGGGGACAGCGCGATCAGCCCCAGCATTTT CASSLWGQRDQPQHF
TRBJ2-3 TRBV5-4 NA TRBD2 TGTGCCAGCGGATCCATCGGGGGGGATAGCACAGATACGCAGTATTTT CASGSIGGDSTDTQYF
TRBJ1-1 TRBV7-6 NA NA TGTGCCAGCAGCTTTCTTGCAGCAGGGCAGGATTCTGAAGCTTTCTTT CASSFLAAGQDSEAFF
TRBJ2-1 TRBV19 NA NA TGTGCCAGTAGTATAGATCAGGGTGAGCAGTTCTTC CASSIDQGEQFF
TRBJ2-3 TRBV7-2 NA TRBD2 TGTGCCAGCAGCTTGAACGGGGGGGCCCTTCGCGATACGCAGTATTTT CASSLNGGALRDTQYF
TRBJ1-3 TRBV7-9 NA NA TGTGCCAGCAGCGAAACAGGGCCAAGCTCTGGAAACACCATATATTTT CASSETGPSSGNTIYF
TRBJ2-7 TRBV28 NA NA TGTGCCAGCAGACCTCCCCTAGGAACGTACGAGCAGTACTTC CASRPPLGTYEQYF
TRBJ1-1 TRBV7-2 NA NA TGTGCCAGCAGCTTGGGCCGAAATAGGGGTGAAGCTTTCTTT CASSLGRNRGEAFF
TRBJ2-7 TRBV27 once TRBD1 TGTGCCAGCAGTTTATGGGGACAGGGAAAGGGCGGGGAGCAGTACTTC CASSLWGQGKGGEQYF
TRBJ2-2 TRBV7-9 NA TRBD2 TGTGCCAGCAGCTGGACTAGCGGGAATCACGGGGAGCTGTTTTTT CASSWTSGNHGELFF
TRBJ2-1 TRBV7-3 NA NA TGTGCCAGCAGCTCGAGCGTTCACAATGAGCAGTTCTTC CASSSSVHNEQFF
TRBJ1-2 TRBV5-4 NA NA TGTGCCAGCAGCCCCCTCCCACCTAACTATGGCTACACCTTC CASSPLPPNYGYTF
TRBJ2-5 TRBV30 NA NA NA CAWSVSLYEQYF
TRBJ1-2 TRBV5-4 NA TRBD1 TGTGCCAGCAGCGCGGCCCGAGACAGGGCGTCCTATGGCTACACCTTC CASSAARDRASYGYTF
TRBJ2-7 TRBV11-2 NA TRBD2 TGTGCCAGCAGCCGCCGACTAGCGGGGGCCTACGAGCAGTACTTC CASSRRLAGAYEQYF